Listed below are T cell receptor beta chains from one sample, sequenced in a study of cytomegalovirus exposure and HLA in healthy donors. The method was immunoSEQ multiplex PCR; TCRdb's version includes in-frame clones alone and lacks a portion of them. The sample has some 100,000 clones, 74% seen once. Source material: PBMCs. Source of these receptors: a woman aged 45-59 years in good health and CMV-seropositive. Both conserved end residues are trimmed from each CDR3. Clone sizes are given selectively: once, few, many, or a class where the clone is expanded.

>.|TRBV2
ANRDRGRSYGYT
>.|TRBV2
ASSETHSGEKLF
>.|TRBV30
AWTSNYGYT
>few|TRBV7-9
ASSLQERNEQF
>.|TRBV5-1
ASSWGGDEQY
>.|TRBV19
ASRSPVRQEPNEKLF
>few|TRBV19
ASATGVGTDTQY
>.|TRBV4-2
ASSQGSGIRLETQY
>once|TRBV19
ASSMTVTMNTEAF
>.|TRBV11-2
ASSLGQGLQQY
>.|TRBV5-8
ASSLGDRALVNGYT
>.|TRBV18
ASSPPQYTDTQY